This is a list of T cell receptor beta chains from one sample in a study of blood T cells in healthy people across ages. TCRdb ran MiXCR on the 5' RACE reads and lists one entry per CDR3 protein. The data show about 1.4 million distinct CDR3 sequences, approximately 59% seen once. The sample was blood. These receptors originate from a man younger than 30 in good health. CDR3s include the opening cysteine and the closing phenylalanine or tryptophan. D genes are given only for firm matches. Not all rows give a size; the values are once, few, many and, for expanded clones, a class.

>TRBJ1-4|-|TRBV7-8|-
TGTGCCAGCGGGGAAGCAACTAATGAAAAACTGTTTTTT
CASGEATNEKLFF
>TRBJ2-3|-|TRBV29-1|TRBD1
TGCAGCGTTGAGCCCGGGACAGGGGGGGCAGATACGCAGTATTTT
CSVEPGTGGADTQYF
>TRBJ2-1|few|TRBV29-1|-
TGCAGCGTTGCAACCCCGGGGGTTGAGCAGTTCTTC
CSVATPGVEQFF
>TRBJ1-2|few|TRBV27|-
TGTGCCAGCAGTCTCCCGACAGGCCATGGCTACACCTTC
CASSLPTGHGYTF
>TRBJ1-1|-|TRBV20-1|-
TGCAGTGCTAGACTGGGGGACACTGAAGCTTTCTTT
CSARLGDTEAFF
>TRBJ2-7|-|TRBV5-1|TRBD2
TGCGCCAGCAGCTTGGGGGGAGTAGCGGGAGAGGTGAGCTACGAGCAGTACTTC
CASSLGGVAGEVSYEQYF
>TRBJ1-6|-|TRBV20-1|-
TGCAGTGCCGCAAACAGGAATTCACCCCTCCACTTT
CSAANRNSPLHF
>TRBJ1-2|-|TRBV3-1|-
TGTGCCAGCAGCCAAGATCAACGGGTGTCTACTAACTATGGCTACACCTTC
CASSQDQRVSTNYGYTF
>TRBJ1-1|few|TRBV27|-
TGTGCCAGCAGTTTTTCCAGGGTCACTGAAGCTTTCTTT
CASSFSRVTEAFF
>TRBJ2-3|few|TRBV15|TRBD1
TGTGCCACCAGCAGAGAAGGGACAGAAATCACAGATACGCAGTATTTT
CATSREGTEITDTQYF
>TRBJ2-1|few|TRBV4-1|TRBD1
TGCGCCAGCAGCCGGGGACAGGGGCTTTACAATGAGCAGTTCTTC
CASSRGQGLYNEQFF
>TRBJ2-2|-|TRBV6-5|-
TGTGCCAGCAGACCTCTAGGGGGATCCGGGGAGCTGTTTTTT
CASRPLGGSGELFF
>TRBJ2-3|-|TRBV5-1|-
TGTGCCAGCAGCTTAGAAGGGGCTGGAACAGATACGCAGTATTTT
CASSLEGAGTDTQYF
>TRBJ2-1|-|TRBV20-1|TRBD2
TGCAGTGCTAGCCTTAATAGCGGGAGGGCATATGAGCAGTTCTTC
CSASLNSGRAYEQFF
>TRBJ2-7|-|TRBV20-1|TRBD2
TGCAGTGGTCCAAGCGGGAGTCCCTACGAGCAGTACTTC
CSGPSGSPYEQYF
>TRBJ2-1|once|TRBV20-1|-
TGCAGTGCACCGCCCTCTACGAATGAGCAGTTCTTC
CSAPPSTNEQFF
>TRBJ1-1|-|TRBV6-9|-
TGTGCCAGCAGTTATCCCCGGATCGAAATGAACACTGAAGCTTTCTTT
CASSYPRIEMNTEAFF
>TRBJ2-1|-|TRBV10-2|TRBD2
TGCGCCAGCAGTGAGTCGGATAGCGGGGGGTATAACAATGAGCAGTTCTTC
CASSESDSGGYNNEQFF
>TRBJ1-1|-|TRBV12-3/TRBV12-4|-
TGTACCAGCAGCCTCACCTACACCGAAGCTTTCTTT
CTSSLTYTEAFF
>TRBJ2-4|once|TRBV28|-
TGTGCCAGCAGTATGTTTCGGGGCCAGGACACCTTAGCCAAAAACATTCAGTACTTC
CASSMFRGQDTLAKNIQYF
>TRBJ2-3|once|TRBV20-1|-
TGCAGTGCCGTCGTACCCCAGCTGTTTAGCACAGATACGCAGTATTTT
CSAVVPQLFSTDTQYF
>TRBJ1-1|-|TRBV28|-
TGTGCCAGCAGTTTAAGAGGGGTAAGGAACACTGAAGCTTTCTTT
CASSLRGVRNTEAFF
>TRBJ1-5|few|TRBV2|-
TGTGCCAGCAGCGACAAGCAGGGGTCGAAGCCCCAGCATTTT
CASSDKQGSKPQHF
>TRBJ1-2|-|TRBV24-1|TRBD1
TGTGCCACCAGTGAAGACAGGGACGGCTACACCTTC
CATSEDRDGYTF
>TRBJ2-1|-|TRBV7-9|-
TGTGCCAGCAGCTCATTGGACCTGTCGGGGAATGAGCAGTTCTTC
CASSSLDLSGNEQFF
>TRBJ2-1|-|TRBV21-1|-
TGTGCCAGCAAACCGGACAGGGAGAAGTTCTTC
CASKPDREKFF
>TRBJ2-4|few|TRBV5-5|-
TGTGCCAGCAGCCGACTTCGAACGAGAAACATTCAGTACTTC
CASSRLRTRNIQYF
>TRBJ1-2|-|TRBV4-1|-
TGCGCCAGCAGCCAAGTAGGAGCCGGGAATGCGCGAGGTGGCTACACCTTC
CASSQVGAGNARGGYTF
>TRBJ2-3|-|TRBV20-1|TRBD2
TGCAGTGCTATCGGGAGGTCAGATACGCAGTATTTT
CSAIGRSDTQYF
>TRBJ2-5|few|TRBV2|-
TGTGCCAGCACCAGACTTCAGGGTGCAGAGACCCAGTACTTC
CASTRLQGAETQYF
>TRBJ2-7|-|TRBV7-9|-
TGTGCCAGCAGCCCCGATAACAGGAACGAGCAGTACTTC
CASSPDNRNEQYF
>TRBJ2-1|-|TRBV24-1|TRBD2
TGTGCCACCAGTGACCGGACTAGCGGGAGCTCCTACAATGAGCAGTTCTTC
CATSDRTSGSSYNEQFF
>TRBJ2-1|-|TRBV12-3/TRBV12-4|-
TGTGCCAGCAGTTTTCCCCGAGATGAGCAGTTCTTC
CASSFPRDEQFF
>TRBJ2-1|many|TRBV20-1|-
TGCAGTGCTAGAGCGGTCTCCTACAATGAGCAGTTCTTC
CSARAVSYNEQFF
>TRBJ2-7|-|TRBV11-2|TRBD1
TGTGCCAGCAGCTCGGACAGGATCGAGCAGTACTTC
CASSSDRIEQYF
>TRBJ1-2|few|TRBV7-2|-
TGTGCCAGCAGCTCAAGACTAACTAACTATGGCTACACCTTC
CASSSRLTNYGYTF
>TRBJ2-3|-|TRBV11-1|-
TGTGCCAGCAGCGGACCGTTTATATGGGGGAGCACAGATACGCAGTATTTT
CASSGPFIWGSTDTQYF
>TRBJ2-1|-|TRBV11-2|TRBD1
TGTGCCAGCAGTAGGGGCGGGACAGGGTCGGGTGAGCAGTTCTTC
CASSRGGTGSGEQFF
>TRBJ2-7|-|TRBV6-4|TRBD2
TGTGCCAGCAGTGTGGCTGCTCTAGCGGGAGTCTCCTACGAGCAGTACTTC
CASSVAALAGVSYEQYF
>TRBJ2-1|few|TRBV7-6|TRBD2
TGTGCCAGCAGCTTAGCCGGGACTACCACTTACAATGAGCAGTTCTTC
CASSLAGTTTYNEQFF
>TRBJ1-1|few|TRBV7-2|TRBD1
TGTGCCAGCAGCTTCGGACAGGGGATGAACACTGAAGCTTTCTTT
CASSFGQGMNTEAFF
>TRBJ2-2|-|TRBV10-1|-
TGCGCCGCATCCCAGAGGAACACCGGGGAGCTGTTTTTT
CAASQRNTGELFF